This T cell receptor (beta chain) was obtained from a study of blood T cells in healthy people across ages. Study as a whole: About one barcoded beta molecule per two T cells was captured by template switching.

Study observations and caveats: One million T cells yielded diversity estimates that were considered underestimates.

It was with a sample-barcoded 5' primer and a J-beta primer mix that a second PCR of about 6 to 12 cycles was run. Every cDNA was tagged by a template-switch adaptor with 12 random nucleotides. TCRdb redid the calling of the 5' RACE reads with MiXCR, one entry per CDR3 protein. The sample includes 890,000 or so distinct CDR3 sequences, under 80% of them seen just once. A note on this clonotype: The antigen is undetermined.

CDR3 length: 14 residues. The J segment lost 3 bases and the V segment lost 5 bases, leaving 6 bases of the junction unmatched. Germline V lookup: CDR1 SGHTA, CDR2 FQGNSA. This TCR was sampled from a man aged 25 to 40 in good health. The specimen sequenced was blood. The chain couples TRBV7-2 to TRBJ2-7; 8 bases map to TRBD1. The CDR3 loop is CASSAPTGDYEQYF. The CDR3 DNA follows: TGTGCCAGCAGCGCCCCGACAGGGGACTACGAGCAGTACTTC.